This T cell receptor beta chain was profiled in a study of blood T cell repertoires in COVID-19. Losses at the gene ends were 2 bases for V and 3 bases for J; bases not matched to a gene: 4. The CDR3 contains 17 residues. Germline CDR1 SGHDN, CDR2 FVKESK. In the original workflow: Amplified reference gene primers provided the basis for estimating nucleated cell counts. The table came from immunoSEQ multiplex PCR; TCRdb's copy has only in-frame clones and leaves some out. V and J calls and clone size follow that table, whereas D and trimming were derived from the DNA. The sample yields some 210,000 clones, about 81% seen once.

Sequencing was carried out using PBMCs or T cells enriched from blood (not recorded which). The chain links TRBV14 to TRBJ2-2; 12 nucleotides align to TRBD2. The clonotype originates from a man aged 35 to 55 who had recovered from COVID-19. The DNA for the CDR3 is TGTGCCAGCAGCCAACCGGGACTAGCGGGTGACACCGGGGAGCTGTTTTTT. Translated: CASSQPGLAGDTGELFF.